This T cell receptor (beta chain) was sequenced during a study of shared clonotypes between healthy human individuals (dated by TCRdb to about 2020). With regard to the full study: A couple of women and three men aged 18 to 49 years were included in the cohort. For each donor, CD4 naive and CD4 memory were each run on three plates, CD8 naive on two plates, and CD8 memory on one plate. To estimate repertoire size and how much clonotype sharing occurs between individuals, the study deeply sequenced the blood TCR repertoires of roughly 5 healthy adults. To increase sequencing depth and limit assay-specific biases, TCR repertoire library preparation and sequencing were carried out by different laboratories using diverse techniques. Per donor, leukapheresis produced somewhere between about 0.9 and 9 billion PBMCs. Results and caveats for the whole study, not just this receptor: Clonotypes shared by all four sorted-subset donors showed higher generation probabilities than non-shared clonotypes. When a handful of donors were compared, the shared fraction of clonotypes was around 4.6% for naive CD4, around 4% for naive CD8, more than 2% for memory CD4, and 0.35% to 0.5% for memory CD8. Estimated clonotype richness was generally larger for naive than for memory subsets. Based on pairwise subsampling, the degree of clonotype sharing among donors was expected to be affected by sequencing depth. Sampling was limited to blood, and TCR repertoires in tissue likely differ from TCR repertoires in blood. The small number of donors limited the genetic and exposure-history diversity represented. Incomplete sequencing was indicated by rarefaction of sorted-subset datasets, despite the large sequencing depth.

The donors were healthy, HIV-negative adults who had no recently reported acute infections or vaccinations. All donors were Caucasian adults living in Nashville, Tennessee, USA. CD8 memory samples were composed of magnetically selected CD45RO+ cells combined with CCR7-negative CD45RA+ effector memory (TemRA) cells. After blood collection by leukapheresis, PBMCs were isolated using Ficoll-Histopaque density gradient centrifugation and then cryopreserved in the vapor phase of liquid nitrogen. Analytical flow cytometry was used to check the purity and quantity of each magnetically sorted T cell population. From each sorted fraction, genomic DNA was isolated and quantified by UV absorbance on a Nanodrop 2000c. Using the deep immunoSEQ assay, TCR CDR3 regions were amplified from genomic DNA by multiplex PCR. Genomic DNA extracted from each cell subset was distributed evenly over all wells of several immunoSEQ 96-well plates, and each plate served as one replicate. Each replicate PCR for sorted subsets received about 200 ng genomic DNA, equal to about 30,000 T cell genomes. Purified libraries were measured with a Qubit 3.0 fluorometer, size-checked on a Bioanalyzer 2100, and measured again with the KAPA Library Quantification kit. A separate single-read 150-cycle Illumina NextSeq 550 flow cell was used to sequence each immunoSEQ 96-well plate. The original methods were these. Because the immunoSEQ output included only junctional sequences and no quality scores, the filtering could not be the same as the filtering used for full-length reads. To assign V/J genes and CDR3, sequences were annotated using PyIR, a Python wrapper for IgBLAST v1.9, with IMGT germline references. Reads with weak V/J assignments (E-value above 1e-6), missing CDR3, stop codons, out-of-frame junctions, or ambiguous translated residues were removed. A V3J clonotype was defined by an identical inferred V gene, J gene, and CDR3 amino acid sequence. Percentage overlap between repertoires was computed as shared unique clonotypes divided by the size of the smaller repertoire. Repertoire richness was assessed with RTK rarefaction, the Chao1 estimator, and Recon v2.1 estimates of unobserved clonotypes. For all TCRbeta clonotypes obtained by the gDNA method from a few donors, generation probabilities were computed with OLGA. The table was pulled from immuneACCESS by TCRdb, which kept in-frame rearrangements only. Such tables lose some clones; where checked, under half of the loss comes from unresolved V genes, and the rest has no known cause. D and trimming come from the DNA, and the V and J calls and clone size come from that table. The sample contains approximately 97,000 clones, under 80% of them found a single time. The top ten clonotypes cover roughly 40% of the sample.

V loses 2 bases, J loses 4 bases, and the germline ends lie 6 bases apart. Reading from cysteine to phenylalanine, the CDR3 counts 13 amino acids. Solely the CDR3 DNA is kept, with 39 bases framed from the first base. For CDR1 and CDR2, the germline V gene lists SGHTA and FQGNSA. This clone occurred many times. This receptor's antigen is unknown. Base quality data are lacking; no much larger clone is found one base away. Sequencing was performed on memory CD8+ T cells sorted from blood. Taken with the paper, the label for cell subset or site translates to: CD45RO+ cells pooled with CCR7-negative TemRA cells. The chain links TRBV7-2 with TRBJ2-1, with a weak D call of TRBD2 (5 bases match). The receptor's source is a man between 25 and 39 years old in good health. The nucleotide sequence is TGTGCCAGCAGCTTAACGGGGTACAATGAGCAGTTCTTC. Translated, this gives CASSLTGYNEQFF.